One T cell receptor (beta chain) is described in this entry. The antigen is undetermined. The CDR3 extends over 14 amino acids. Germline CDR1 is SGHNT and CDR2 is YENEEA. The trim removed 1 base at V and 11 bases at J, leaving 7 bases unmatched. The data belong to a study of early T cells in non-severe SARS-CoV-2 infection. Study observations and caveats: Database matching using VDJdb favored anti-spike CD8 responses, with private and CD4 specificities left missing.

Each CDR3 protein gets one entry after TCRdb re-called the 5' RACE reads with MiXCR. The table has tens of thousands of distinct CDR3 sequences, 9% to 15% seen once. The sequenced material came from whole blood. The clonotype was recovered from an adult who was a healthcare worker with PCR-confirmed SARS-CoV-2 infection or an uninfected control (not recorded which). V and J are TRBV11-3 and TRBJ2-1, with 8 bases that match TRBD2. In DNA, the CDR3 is TGTGCCAGCAGCTTAGTGAGCGGGAGCCCGAAGCAGTTCTTC. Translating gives CASSLVSGSPKQFF.